The 17 T cell receptor beta chains below come from one sample, sequenced in a study of Ad26.COV2.S vaccination and SARS-CoV-2 variants. Indicated treatment: 15 to 20 received Ad26.COV2.S at low or high dose, single or two shots; roughly five received placebo; per-sample allocation not given. Samples were taken on day 63 after the first vaccine or placebo injection. The data were produced by immunoSEQ multiplex PCR, yet TCRdb's version contains in-frame clones alone and is incomplete. The sample shows 300,000 to 400,000 clones, roughly 91% of them seen only once. This specimen was peripheral blood, taken in a trial of Ad26.COV2.S vaccine versus placebo. These receptors all come from a person between 18 and 59 years old who received the Ad26.COV2.S COVID-19 vaccine or a placebo.

The chain joins TRBV10-1 to TRBJ1-1; TRBD1 agrees at 7 bases. The V gene's germline CDR1 is WNHNN and CDR2 SYGVQD (reference sequence). J was trimmed by 4 bases and V by 10 bases; bases with no gene match: 9. The CDR3 consists of 13 residues. The CDR3 region is CAMRGDSITEAFF. CDR3 DNA sequence: TGCGCCATGAGGGGGGACAGCATCACTGAAGCTTTCTTT.

Here the CDR3 DNA reads TGCGCCAGCAGCGGCGGGGGGGACCAAGAGACCCAGTACTTC. Protein product: CASSGGGDQETQYF. The chain carries TRBV5-1 and TRBJ2-5; 9 positions agree with TRBD2. This CDR3 spans 14 amino acids. Trimming removed 4 bases from V and 0 bases from J; junction bases left unmatched: 1. Germline CDR1 SGHRS, CDR2 YFSETQ. Variable domain in full (rest from reference TRBV5-1 and TRBJ2-5): KAGVTQTPRYLIKTRGQQVTLSCSPISGHRSVSWYQQTPGQGLQFLFEYFSETQRNKGNFPGRFSGRQFSNSRSEMNVSTLELGDSALYLCASSGGGDQETQYFGPGTRLLVL.

V usage is TRBV5-4 and J usage is TRBJ2-7, with D possibly TRBD2 on 5 matching bases. V gave up 4 bases and J gave up 0 bases, with 8 bases separating them. CDR1 is SGHNT, CDR2 YYREEE, per germline (reference sequence). The CDR3 is 13 residues long. The CDR3 spells CASSRGHSYEQYF. Here the CDR3 DNA reads TGTGCCAGCAGCCGGGGTCACTCCTACGAGCAGTACTTC.

The genes are TRBV4-3 and TRBJ1-1; D may be TRBD1 (5 bases). Germline V CDR1 and CDR2: LGHNA, YSLEER. Trimming took 2 bases from V and 6 from J, leaving 19 bases between them. The CDR3 loop spans 16 amino acids. Here the CDR3 reads CASSQSDQGPSSEAFF. The CDR3 DNA reads as TGCGCCAGCAGCCAAAGCGATCAGGGACCCAGCTCTGAAGCTTTCTTT.

The V call is TRBV11-3, the J call TRBJ1-1; D might be TRBD1 (6 bases). The CDR3 runs to 13 residues. Germline lookup yields CDR1 SGHNT and CDR2 YENEEA. V lost 5 bases and J lost 2, with 9 bases in between. CDR3 nucleotides: TGTGCCAGCAGCCCGGGACAAAACACTGAAGCTTTCTTT. Protein sequence: CASSPGQNTEAFF.

This chain links TRBV14 with TRBJ1-1; no firm D call. The ends were cut back, 4 bases at V and 7 bases at J, with 7 bases in the middle. Germline V lookup: CDR1 SGHDN, CDR2 FVKESK. CDR3 length: 11 amino acids. The CDR3 is CASSLGYEAFF. CDR3 coding DNA: TGTGCCAGCAGCCTAGGATATGAAGCTTTCTTT.

The gene calls are TRBV24-1 and TRBJ1-2; 7 nucleotides match TRBD1. The CDR3 is 14 amino acids. Germline assignment: CDR1 KGHDR and CDR2 SFDVKD. The V segment lost 4 bases and the J segment 4 bases; nucleotides outside the gene matches: 5. CDR3 DNA: TGTGCCACCAGTGACGGTGACAGGGCCTATGGCTACACCTTC. Its translation: CATSDGDRAYGYTF.

This chain connects TRBV18 to TRBJ1-2; D ambiguous. There are 14 residues in the CDR3. The V gene lost 0 bases and the J gene lost 3 bases, with 8 bases spanning the gap. Per the germline V gene, CDR1 is KGHSH and CDR2 is LQKENI. CDR3 sequence reads: CASSPPGRDYGYTF. CDR3 bases: TGTGCCAGCTCACCACCTGGACGGGACTATGGCTACACCTTC.

The chain couples TRBV2 to TRBJ2-3, with D tentatively TRBD1 or TRBD2 (5 bases each). The ends were cut back, 5 bases at V and 4 bases at J, with 22 bases in the middle. Germline V gives CDR1 SNHLY, CDR2 FYNNEI. CDR3 length equals 17 residues. The CDR3 region is CASSSSGTRTGADTQYF. Here the CDR3 DNA reads TGTGCCAGCAGTTCCTCCGGGACCCGAACGGGTGCAGATACGCAGTATTTT.

This chain connects TRBV19 to TRBJ1-5, with TRBD1 as a possible D gene (6 bases). Trimming took 7 bases from V and 0 from J, leaving 16 bases between them. The CDR3 covers 16 residues. Germline CDR1 is LNHDA and CDR2 is SQIVND (reference sequence). The CDR3, as DNA: TGTGCCAGTACCGACACCCGGGGGGCTAGCAATCAGCCCCAGCATTTT. It specifies CASTDTRGASNQPQHF. The whole variable domain, remainder taken from reference TRBV19 and TRBJ1-5, is DGGITQSPKYLFRKEGQNVTLSCEQNLNHDAMYWYRQDPGQGLRLIYYSQIVNDFQKGDIAEGYSVSREKKESFPLTVTSAQKNPTAFYLCASTDTRGASNQPQHFGDGTRLSIL.

The chain recombines TRBV19 with TRBJ2-1; weak D call: TRBD1 (6 bases). Germline V gives CDR1 LNHDA, CDR2 SQIVND (reference sequence). The CDR3 spans 14 residues. Trimming left V 5 bases short and J 7 bases short, with 15 bases between. The CDR3 nucleotides are TGTGCCAGTAGTGTCCGGACAGTCCGGAATGAGCAGTTCTTC. Encoded protein: CASSVRTVRNEQFF.

The CDR3 bases are TGCAGCGGCATCCGACAGGGAGGAACTAATGAAAAACTGTTTTTT. This codes for CSGIRQGGTNEKLFF. The chain carries TRBV29-1 and TRBJ1-4, with 7 nucleotides matching TRBD1. Per germline, CDR1 SQVTM and CDR2 ANQGSEA. Trimming at V came to 7 bases and at J to 1 base, leaving 9 bases not matched to a gene. The CDR3 is 15 amino acids. The full variable domain, its missing parts supplied by reference TRBV29-1 and TRBJ1-4, is SAVISQKPSRDICQRGTSLTIQCQVDSQVTMMFWYRQQPGQSLTLIATANQGSEATYESGFVIDKFPISRPNLTFSTLTVSNMSPEDSSIYLCSGIRQGGTNEKLFFGSGTQLSVL.

This clone was counted between two and nine times. At the DNA level, this CDR3 is encoded by other sequences in the same sample as well. This chain joins TRBV13 and TRBJ1-2; D might be TRBD1 (5 bases). Trimming removed 0 bases from V and 6 bases from J, with 5 bases in between. Germline V gene sequence: CDR1 PRHDT, CDR2 FYEKMQ (reference sequence). The CDR3 extends over 12 amino acids. The CDR3 coding sequence is TGTGCCAGCAGCTTAGGAGGGGATGGCTACACCTTC. It is translated as CASSLGGDGYTF.

The chain uses TRBV7-6 and TRBJ2-7; 9 bases are shared with TRBD1. The CDR3 extends over 14 amino acids. V was pared by 6 bases and J by 5 bases, with 8 bases of the junction left unmatched. The germline gives CDR1 SGHVS, CDR2 FNYEAQ. Here the CDR3 DNA reads TGTGCCAGCAGAGGAGGGACAGGGCAGGACGAGCAGTACTTC. This sequence encodes CASRGGTGQDEQYF.

This clone was observed a single time. The chain links TRBV19 to TRBJ2-4; the D gene could be TRBD1 or TRBD2 (6 bases each). The V end was cut by 7 bases, the J end by 0 bases, with 16 bases between. Germline CDR1 and CDR2: LNHDA and SQIVND (reference sequence). The CDR3 contains 16 residues. The CDR3 nucleotides are TGTGCCAGTACCACGATAGGGGGGCAAGCCAAAAACATTCAGTACTTC. It is translated as CASTTIGGQAKNIQYF. Full variable domain (missing parts from reference TRBV19 and TRBJ2-4): DGGITQSPKYLFRKEGQNVTLSCEQNLNHDAMYWYRQDPGQGLRLIYYSQIVNDFQKGDIAEGYSVSREKKESFPLTVTSAQKNPTAFYLCASTTIGGQAKNIQYFGAGTRLSVL.

Here the CDR3 reads CASSPGTTRETQYF. CDR3 nucleotides: TGTGCCAGCAGCCCCGGGACTACGAGAGAGACCCAGTACTTC. The chain is built from TRBV5-8 and TRBJ2-5; TRBD2 matches at 7 bases. Looked up from germline, CDR1 is SGHTS and CDR2 is YDEGEE. This CDR3 is 14 amino acids long. Trimming cost V 4 bases and J 4 bases; bases outside gene matches: 7. The full variable domain, completed using reference TRBV5-8 and TRBJ2-5, is EAGVTQSPTHLIKTRGQQATLRCSPISGHTSVYWYQQALGLGLQFLLWYDEGEERNRGNFPPRFSGRQFPNYSSELNVNALELEDSALYLCASSPGTTRETQYFGPGTRLLVL.

The rearrangement uses TRBV6-5 and TRBJ1-6, with 11 bases fitting TRBD1. Germline V CDR1 and CDR2: MNHEY, SVGAGI. After removal of 6 bases from V and 11 bases from J, the junction contained 9 bases not matched to a gene. The CDR3 spans 15 residues. The CDR3 loop reads CASRILGQGGTPLHF. In DNA form, the CDR3 reads TGTGCCAGCAGAATCTTGGGACAGGGGGGGACACCCCTCCACTTT.